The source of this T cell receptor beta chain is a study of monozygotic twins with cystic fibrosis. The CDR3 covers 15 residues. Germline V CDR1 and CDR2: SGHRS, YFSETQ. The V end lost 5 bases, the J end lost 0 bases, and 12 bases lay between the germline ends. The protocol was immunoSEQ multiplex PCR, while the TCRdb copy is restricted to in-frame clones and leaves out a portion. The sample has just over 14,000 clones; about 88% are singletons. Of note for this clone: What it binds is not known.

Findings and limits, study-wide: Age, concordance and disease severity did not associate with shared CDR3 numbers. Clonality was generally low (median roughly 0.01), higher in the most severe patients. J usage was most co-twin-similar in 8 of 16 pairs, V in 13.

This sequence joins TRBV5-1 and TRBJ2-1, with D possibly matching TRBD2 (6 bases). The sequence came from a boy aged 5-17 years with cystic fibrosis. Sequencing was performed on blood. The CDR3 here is CASRLLANSYNEQFF. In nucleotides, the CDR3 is TGCGCCAGCAGACTGCTAGCGAACTCCTACAATGAGCAGTTCTTC.